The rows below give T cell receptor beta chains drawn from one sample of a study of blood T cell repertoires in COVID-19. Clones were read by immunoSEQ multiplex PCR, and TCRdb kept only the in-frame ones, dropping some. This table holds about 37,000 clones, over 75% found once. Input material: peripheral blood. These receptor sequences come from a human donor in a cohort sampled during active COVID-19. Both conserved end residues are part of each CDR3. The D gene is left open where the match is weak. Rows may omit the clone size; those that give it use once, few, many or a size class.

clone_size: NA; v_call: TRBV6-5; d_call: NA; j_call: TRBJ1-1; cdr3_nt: TGTGCCAGCACGGGGAACACTGAAGCTTTCTTT; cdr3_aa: CASTGNTEAFF
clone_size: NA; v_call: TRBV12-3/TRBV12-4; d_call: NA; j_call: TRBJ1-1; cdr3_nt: TGTGCCAGCAGATGGGTGGGGGCGCGTCTAGCTTTCTTT; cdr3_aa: CASRWVGARLAFF
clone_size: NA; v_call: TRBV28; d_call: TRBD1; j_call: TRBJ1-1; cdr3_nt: TGTGCCAGCAGTCGACAGGGGTTTTTGAACACTGAAGCTTTCTTT; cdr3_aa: CASSRQGFLNTEAFF
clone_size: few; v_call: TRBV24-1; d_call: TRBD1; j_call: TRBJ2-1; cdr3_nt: TGTGCCACCAGTGGTGCTCAGGGGGCGCTTTACAATGAGCAGTTCTTC; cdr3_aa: CATSGAQGALYNEQFF
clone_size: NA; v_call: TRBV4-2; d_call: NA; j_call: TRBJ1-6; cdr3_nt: TGTGCCAGCAGCCAAGAGGGGAGAGTCCCAGGAAAGGACTACTATAATTCACCCCTCCACTTT; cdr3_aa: CASSQEGRVPGKDYYNSPLHF
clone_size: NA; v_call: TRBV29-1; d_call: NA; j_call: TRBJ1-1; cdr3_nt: TGCAGCGTTAGAGCAGGGCCCTTCACTGAAGCTTTCTTT; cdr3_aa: CSVRAGPFTEAFF
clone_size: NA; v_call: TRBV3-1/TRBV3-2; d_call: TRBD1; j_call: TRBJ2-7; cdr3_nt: TGTGCCAGCAGCTTCCGGGACAGGGGCGAGCAGTACTTC; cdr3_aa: CASSFRDRGEQYF
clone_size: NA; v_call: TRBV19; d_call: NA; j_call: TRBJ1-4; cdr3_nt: TGTGCCAGTAACGCACAGGGTGAGGGTGAAAAACTGTTTTTT; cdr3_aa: CASNAQGEGEKLFF
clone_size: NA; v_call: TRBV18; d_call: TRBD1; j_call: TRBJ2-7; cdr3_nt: TGTGCCAGCTCAGCCGGGACAGCCACCTACGAGCAGTACTTC; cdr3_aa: CASSAGTATYEQYF
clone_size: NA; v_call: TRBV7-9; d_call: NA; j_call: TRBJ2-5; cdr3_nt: TGTGCCAGCAGCGCGGGTCGGGCGGACCAAGAGACCCAGTACTTC; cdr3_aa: CASSAGRADQETQYF
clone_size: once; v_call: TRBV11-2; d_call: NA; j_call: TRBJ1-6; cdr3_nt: TGTGCCAGCAGCTTATCGGCGGGGTTGAGAAATTCACCCCTCCACTTT; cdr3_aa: CASSLSAGLRNSPLHF
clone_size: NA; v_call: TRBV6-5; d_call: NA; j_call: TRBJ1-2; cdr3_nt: TGTGCCAGCAGGAGGGCGAACTATGGCTACACCTTC; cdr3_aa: CASRRANYGYTF
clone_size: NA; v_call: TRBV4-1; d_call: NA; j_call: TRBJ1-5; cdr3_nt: TGCGCCAGCAGCCAAGAAGGAGGGACTCTTAGCAATCAGCCCCAGCATTTT; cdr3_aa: CASSQEGGTLSNQPQHF
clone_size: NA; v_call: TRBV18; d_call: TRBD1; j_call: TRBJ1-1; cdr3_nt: TGTGCCAGCTCACCTTCTGGGACAGCCAACACTGAAGCTTTCTTT; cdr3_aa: CASSPSGTANTEAFF
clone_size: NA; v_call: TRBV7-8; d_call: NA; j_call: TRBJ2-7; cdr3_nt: TGTGCCAGCAGCTTACAGGTTTACGAGCAGTACTTC; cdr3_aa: CASSLQVYEQYF
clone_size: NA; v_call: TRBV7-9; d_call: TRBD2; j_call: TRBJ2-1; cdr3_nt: TGTGCCAGCAGCCCTGGGGCGGGAGTCTACAATGAGCAGTTCTTC; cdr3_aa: CASSPGAGVYNEQFF
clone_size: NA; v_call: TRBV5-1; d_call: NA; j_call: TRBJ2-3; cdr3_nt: TGCGCCAGTCAATTAAGCGGGAGCACAGATACGCAGTATTTT; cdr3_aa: CASQLSGSTDTQYF
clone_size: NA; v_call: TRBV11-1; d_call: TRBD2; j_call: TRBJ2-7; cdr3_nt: TGTGCCAGCAGCTTAATTGGGACTACCACATCCTACGAGCAGTACTTC; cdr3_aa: CASSLIGTTTSYEQYF
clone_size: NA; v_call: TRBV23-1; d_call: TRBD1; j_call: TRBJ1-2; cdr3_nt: TGCGCCAGCAGGAAAGGGGGCCGTGGCTACACCTTC; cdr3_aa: CASRKGGRGYTF
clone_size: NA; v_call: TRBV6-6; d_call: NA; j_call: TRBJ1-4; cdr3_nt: TGTGCCAGCAGTTACCAGGGTTCAACTAATGAAAAACTGTTTTTT; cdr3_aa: CASSYQGSTNEKLFF
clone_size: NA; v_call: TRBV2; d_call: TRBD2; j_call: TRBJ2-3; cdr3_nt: TGTGCCAGCAGTGATCGGCTAGCGGGGTTAGATACGCAGTATTTT; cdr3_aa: CASSDRLAGLDTQYF
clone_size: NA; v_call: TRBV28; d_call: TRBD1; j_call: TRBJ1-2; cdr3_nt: TGTGCCAGCAGTCCCGGGACAGGGAACTATGGCTACACCTTC; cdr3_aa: CASSPGTGNYGYTF
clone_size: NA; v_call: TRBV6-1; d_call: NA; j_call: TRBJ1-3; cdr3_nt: TGTGCCAGCAGTGTTAGGCCAATTCTTAGCGGCAACACCATATATTTT; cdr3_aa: CASSVRPILSGNTIYF
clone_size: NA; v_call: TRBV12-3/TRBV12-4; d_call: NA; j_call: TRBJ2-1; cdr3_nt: TGTGCCAGCAGTTCCAGGTGGGAGGAGCAGTTCTTC; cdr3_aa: CASSSRWEEQFF
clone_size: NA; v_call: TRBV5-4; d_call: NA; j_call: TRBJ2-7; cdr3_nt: TGTGCCAGCAGCTCCGACAGGTGGGAGCAGTACTTC; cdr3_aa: CASSSDRWEQYF
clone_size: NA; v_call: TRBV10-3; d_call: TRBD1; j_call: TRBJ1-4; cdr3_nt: TGTGCCATCAGTGCAGATATTGGACAGGGAGATGAAAAACTGTTTTTT; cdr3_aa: CAISADIGQGDEKLFF
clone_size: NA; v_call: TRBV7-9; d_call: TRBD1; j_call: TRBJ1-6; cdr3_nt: TGTGCCAGCAGCTTAGTGTCTGGGACAGGGGGCAGTTCACCCCTCCACTTT; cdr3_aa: CASSLVSGTGGSSPLHF
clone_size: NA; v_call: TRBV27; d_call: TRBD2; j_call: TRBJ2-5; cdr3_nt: TGTGCCAGCAGCTCGTCGACTAGCGGGGGGTCCGAGACCCAGTACTTC; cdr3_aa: CASSSSTSGGSETQYF
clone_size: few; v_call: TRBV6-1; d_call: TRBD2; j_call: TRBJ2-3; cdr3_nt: TGTGCCAGCAGTGATAGTCTCGGGGGACTAGCTGCAGATACGCAGTATTTT; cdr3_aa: CASSDSLGGLAADTQYF
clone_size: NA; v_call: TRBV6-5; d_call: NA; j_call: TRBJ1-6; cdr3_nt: TGTGCCAGCAGTCCAGGGAATACCCATTCACCCCTCCACTTT; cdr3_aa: CASSPGNTHSPLHF
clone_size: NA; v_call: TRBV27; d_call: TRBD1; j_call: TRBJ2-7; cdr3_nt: TGTGCCAGCAGCTACAATGGCCGGGACAGGGCCTCCTACGAGCAGTACTTC; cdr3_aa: CASSYNGRDRASYEQYF
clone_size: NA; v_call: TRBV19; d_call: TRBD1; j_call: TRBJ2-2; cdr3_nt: TGTGCCAGTAAATTGTCGGGGACAGGGTTTGCCGGGGAGCTGTTTTTT; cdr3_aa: CASKLSGTGFAGELFF
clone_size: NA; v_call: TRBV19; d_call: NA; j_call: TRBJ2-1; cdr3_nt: TGTGCCAGCAGACCCGCGCTAGGCCCTGGTTTGTCCTACAATGAACAGTTCTTC; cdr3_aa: CASRPALGPGLSYNEQFF
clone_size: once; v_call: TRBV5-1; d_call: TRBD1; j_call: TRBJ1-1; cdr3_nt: TGCGCCAGCAGCTTCATTCAGTCTGTTTTCGGGACAGGGGGCGCGGGCACTGAAGCTTTCTTT; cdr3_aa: CASSFIQSVFGTGGAGTEAFF
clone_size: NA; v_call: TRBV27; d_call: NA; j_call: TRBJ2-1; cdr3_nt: TGTGCCAGCAGTTTAAGGTCGGGAGGGGGCGCGTATAATGAGCAGTTCTTC; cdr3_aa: CASSLRSGGGAYNEQFF
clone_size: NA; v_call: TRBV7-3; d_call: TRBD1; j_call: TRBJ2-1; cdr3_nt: TGTGCCAGCAGCGAACAGGGGGCAGTCATCTACAATGAGCAGTTCTTC; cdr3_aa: CASSEQGAVIYNEQFF
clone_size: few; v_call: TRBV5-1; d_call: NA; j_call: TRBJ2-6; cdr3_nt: TGCGCCAGCAGCATAGGAGATGGGGGCCGCTCTGGGGCCAACGTCCTGACTTTC; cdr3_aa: CASSIGDGGRSGANVLTF
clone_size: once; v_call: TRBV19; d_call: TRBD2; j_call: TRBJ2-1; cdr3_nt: TGTGCCAGTAGTCCTCCAACTAGCGGGTCCCCCAATGAGCAGTTCTTC; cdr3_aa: CASSPPTSGSPNEQFF
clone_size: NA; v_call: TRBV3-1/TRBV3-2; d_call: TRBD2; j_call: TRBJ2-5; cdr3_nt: TGTGCCAGCAGCCCCGTCTGGCCGGGACTAGCGGGAGGATTCGAAGAGACCCAGTACTTC; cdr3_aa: CASSPVWPGLAGGFEETQYF
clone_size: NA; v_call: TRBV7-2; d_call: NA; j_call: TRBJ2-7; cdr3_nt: TGTGCCAGCGGATTGACGGGGGTTTCCTACGAGCAGTACTTC; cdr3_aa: CASGLTGVSYEQYF
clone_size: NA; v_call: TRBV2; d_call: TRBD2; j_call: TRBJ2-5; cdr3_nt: TGTGCCAGCAGTGACCGACTAGCGGACCCAAGGACCCAGTACTTC; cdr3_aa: CASSDRLADPRTQYF
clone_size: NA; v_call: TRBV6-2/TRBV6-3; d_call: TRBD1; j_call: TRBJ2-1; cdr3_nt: TGTGCCAGCAGTGAGACGGACAGGGTTTATCCGTTCTTC; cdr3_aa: CASSETDRVYPFF
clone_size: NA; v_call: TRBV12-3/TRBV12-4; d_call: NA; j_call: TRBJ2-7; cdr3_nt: TGTGCCAGCAGTTTAGGGAGGTACGAGCAGTACTTC; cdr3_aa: CASSLGRYEQYF
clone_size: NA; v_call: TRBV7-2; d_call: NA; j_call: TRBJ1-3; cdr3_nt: TGTGCCAGCAGCGCAAGAGGGGGAAACACCATATATTTT; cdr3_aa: CASSARGGNTIYF
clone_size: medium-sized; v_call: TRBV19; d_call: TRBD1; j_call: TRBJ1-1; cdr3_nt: TGTGCCAGTAGGACACAGGGGGCCCTCTCTGAAGCTTTCTTT; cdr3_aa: CASRTQGALSEAFF